Below, one T cell receptor beta chain is given with its context. Its antigen is unidentified. The source material, RNA transcripts, was used to amplify TCR beta CDR3 regions. In the first-round RT-PCR of the TCR CDR3, the HTBI primer set was used. TCRdb re-analysed the multiplex PCR reads in MiXCR, keeping a single row per CDR3 protein. The sample has about 98,000 distinct CDR3 sequences, roughly 40% seen once. V gave up 6 bases and J gave up 2 bases; unmatched junction bases: 3. CDR1 and CDR2 (germline): MNHEY, SVGAGI. The CDR3 covers 15 residues. This sample was included in a study of T cells in Graves' hyperthyroidism and ophthalmopathy. Across 18 months, stable Graves' hyperthyroidism was marked by no progression to ophthalmopathy. Used for diagnoses were clinical symptoms, serum thyroxine and TRAb, thyroid ultrasound and orbital computed tomography. Broader study findings: The authors' 13 V-J model separated ophthalmopathy from stable hyperthyroidism. Most thyroid clonotypes expanded above 0.001 appeared in blood too.

V gene TRBV6-5 combines with J gene TRBJ2-2; 10 positions match TRBD1. Input material: peripheral blood or thyroid tissue (not recorded which). This TCR came from a young woman with Graves' hyperthyroidism. The CDR3 DNA sequence: TGTGCCAGCAGCCGGGACAGGGGTAACACCGGGGAGCTGTTTTTT. Translation gives CASSRDRGNTGELFF.